This note documents a single T cell receptor (beta chain) sequence. A single-stranded UMI oligo with SP2 sequence was ligated to cDNA 3' ends. First-round PCR used around 4 cycles and beta primers RC1.1 and RC1.2 covering TRBC1 and TRBC2. TCRdb redid the calling of the UMI-ligation and nested PCR reads with MiXCR, one entry per CDR3 protein. The sample gives about 50,000 distinct CDR3 sequences, around a tenth of which show up once; 10% is in the top ten. The sample belongs to a study of quantifying T cell responses using KT2 cells. Study-level information: TCR alpha and beta constant-region primers primed reverse transcription of RNA.

CDR3 size: 12 residues. The V gene's germline CDR1 is SEHNR and CDR2 FQNEAQ (reference sequence). V was clipped by 1 base and J by 9 bases, with 7 bases between them. The TCR comes from a human donor. The chain links TRBV7-9 to TRBJ2-1; no clear D gene. The sequenced sample was PBMCs spiked with cells of the T cell clone KT2. CDR3 nucleotide sequence: TGTGCCAGCAGCTTAGAGGGTGGTGAGCAGTTCTTC. Translation: CASSLEGGEQFF.